This T cell receptor (beta chain) appears in the sequencing data of a study of patients and donors after allogeneic stem cell transplantation (TCRdb year 2020). From its cysteine to its phenylalanine, the CDR3 spans 14 amino acids. CDR3 DNA is the only sequence kept; it has 42 bases, read in frame from the first base. The germline V and J ends show losses of 3 bases and 7 bases respectively, and no gene match explains 4 bases of the junction. CDR1 and CDR2, looked up from the germline V gene, are LGHNA and YSLEER. The library came from RT-PCR. The sequencer was a NextSeq 550. TCRdb cleaned the public reads at Q25 with fastp, built clones with MiXCR and kept in-frame beta chains. Identical CDR3 protein sequences are pooled into one entry, listed with their most common genes and DNA. Within this sample are more than 850,000 distinct CDR3 sequences, with about 20% of them counted one time only. Around 6% of the sample lies in the top ten.

At least ten counts were recorded for this clonotype. The antigen it recognizes is unknown. No much larger clone exists at a distance of one base, and base qualities are not known. This receptor was taken from a human donor who was either an allogeneic HSCT recipient or a stem cell or donor lymphocyte infusion donor (not recorded which). It is not recorded whose cells these are; they may come from a transplant donor. Sequencing was performed on blood, either unsorted or a sorted T cell fraction (not recorded which). Recombination linked TRBV4-3 to TRBJ1-5; TRBD1 matches 9 bases in the middle. The CDR3 protein is CASSQDRGGQPQHF. The DNA sequence reads TGCGCCAGCAGCCAGGACAGGGGTGGACAGCCCCAGCATTTT.